This TCR beta chain was documented in a study of T cells in Graves' hyperthyroidism and ophthalmopathy. Study results and caveats: Ophthalmopathy was predicted by the model a median of about 6.5 months ahead of onset.

CDR3 size: 16 residues. V lost 1 base and J 7 bases, leaving 17 bases between the germline ends. Germline V gene data show CDR1 as MNHEY and CDR2 as SVGAGI. This clonotype was seen ten or more times. Its target is not known. Diagnosis relied on clinical symptoms, serum thyroxine and TRAb, thyroid ultrasound and orbital computed tomography. The investigators amplified TCR beta CDR3 regions from RNA transcripts. The TCR CDR3 first-round RT-PCR relied on the HTBI primer set. TCRdb redid the calling of the multiplex PCR reads with MiXCR, one entry per CDR3 protein. The table lists 600,000 or so distinct CDR3 sequences, roughly 15% of them singletons.

Sequencing input: blood. The chain carries TRBV6-5 and TRBJ2-1; the D gene is possibly TRBD1 (6 bases). The source is a woman aged 45 to 65 with Graves' ophthalmopathy. The CDR3 bases are TGTGCCAGCAGTTACTTCTCCGGCAGGGGCCCAAATGAGCAGTTCTTC. Translation gives CASSYFSGRGPNEQFF.